Each of the 31 T cell receptor beta chains below was sequenced from the same sample in a study of shared clonotypes between healthy human individuals. The method was immunoSEQ multiplex PCR; TCRdb's version includes in-frame clones alone and lacks a portion of them. The sample records 550,000 to 700,000 clones, less than 80% being singletons. Source material: memory CD4+ T cells sorted from blood. Subset of the sample: CD45RA-negative fraction. These receptors originate from a woman in her 30s in good health.

This clone was observed at least ten times. The V gene is TRBV29-1, the J gene TRBJ2-4; TRBD2 might be the D (7 bases). Trimming stripped 6 bases from V and 8 bases from J, with 17 bases between. The CDR3 consists of 13 residues. CDR1 SQVTM and CDR2 ANQGSEA come from the germline V gene. The CDR3 loop reads CSVRNREGDIQYF. Written as DNA, the CDR3 is TGCAGCGTCCGAAACAGGGAGGGGGACATTCAGTACTTC.

In DNA, the CDR3 is TGCGCCAGCAGTGAGTCAACAGGGGGACTTAATCAGCCCCAGCATTTT. Translated: CASSESTGGLNQPQHF. This rearrangement joins TRBV10-2 to TRBJ1-5, with 8 nucleotides matching TRBD1. Germline V gives CDR1 WSHSY, CDR2 SAAADI. The CDR3 totals 16 residues. V shed 0 bases, J shed 4 bases, and the junction held 5 bases outside the gene matches.

The genes are TRBV27 and TRBJ2-3; the match to TRBD1 covers 7 bases. V trimming: 5 bases; J trimming: 0 bases; junction bases outside the gene matches: 8. The CDR3 is made up of 16 amino acids. Looked up from germline, CDR1 is MNHEY and CDR2 is SMNVEV (reference sequence). CDR3 sequence: CASSNRGPISTDTQYF. The CDR3 DNA reads TGTGCCAGCAGTAACAGGGGACCCATCAGCACAGATACGCAGTATTTT.

This chain joins TRBV19 and TRBJ2-1; D is uncertain. In germline, CDR1 is LNHDA, CDR2 SQIVND (reference sequence). V was cut by 3 bases and J by 2 bases, with 11 bases left in between. The CDR3 runs 15 residues. CDR3 bases: TGTGCCAGTAGTATGGCGACCCTAACCTACAATGAGCAGTTCTTC. Amino acid sequence: CASSMATLTYNEQFF.

The V gene is TRBV5-1, the J gene TRBJ2-7; the D is unclear. This CDR3 is built from 13 residues. CDR1 and CDR2 (germline): SGHRS, YFSETQ. V lost 5 bases and J lost 0, with 9 bases in between. The CDR3 sequence: CASSGANSYEQYF. Here the CDR3 DNA reads TGCGCCAGCAGTGGTGCTAACTCCTACGAGCAGTACTTC.

The chain employs TRBV28 and TRBJ1-4, with D maybe TRBD1 (6 bases). Germline CDR1 reads MDHEN; CDR2 reads SYDVKM. Trimming cost V 7 bases and J 0 bases, with 9 bases left between them. CDR3 length: 14 residues. The CDR3 sequence is CASISGATNEKLFF. The CDR3 DNA sequence: TGTGCCAGCATATCAGGGGCAACTAATGAAAAACTGTTTTTT.

The chain carries TRBV6-1 and TRBJ1-2, with 9 bases aligning to TRBD1. This CDR3 has 13 residues. Trimming cost V 8 bases and J 7 bases; bases outside gene matches: 8. Germline V gene lookup returns CDR1 MNHNS and CDR2 SASEGT. CDR3 protein: CASARDRAGGYTF. The CDR3 nucleotides read TGTGCCAGCGCCCGGGACAGGGCGGGTGGCTACACCTTC.

This clone has just a few counts. This chain links TRBV5-1 with TRBJ2-2, with 10 bases fitting TRBD1. Germline values: CDR1 SGHRS, CDR2 YFSETQ. Trimming cost V 7 bases and J 3 bases; bases outside gene matches: 0. The CDR3 sequence is 13 residues long. CDR3 bases: TGCGCCAGCGGGACAGGGGACACCGGGGAGCTGTTTTTT. Encoded protein: CASGTGDTGELFF.

The V and J genes are TRBV28 and TRBJ2-7; D gene uncertain. Germline lookup yields CDR1 MDHEN and CDR2 SYDVKM. The CDR3 length is 14 residues. The V and J ends lost 3 bases and 2 bases respectively, with 11 bases between them. The CDR3, as DNA: TGTGCCAGCAGTTTTTCCAGGACCGCCTACGAGCAGTACTTC. Protein sequence: CASSFSRTAYEQYF.

The rearrangement uses TRBV2 and TRBJ2-7; a possible D gene is TRBD2 (6 bases). Germline V gene data show CDR1 as SNHLY and CDR2 as FYNNEI. The CDR3 covers 15 residues. Trimming shortened V by 6 bases and J by 0 bases, and 15 bases separated the two germline ends. The CDR3 bases are TGTGCCAGCAGCCTAGCGCGGGGCAGCTCCTACGAGCAGTACTTC. Encoded protein: CASSLARGSSYEQYF.

The chain has TRBV29-1 and TRBJ2-1; TRBD2 matches at 15 bases. V trimming: 0 bases; J trimming: 3 bases; junction bases outside the gene matches: 9. From germline, CDR1 is SQVTM and CDR2 ANQGSEA. This CDR3 is built from 19 residues. The chain's CDR3 is CSVEDGPGLAGGSYNEQFF. CDR3 nucleotides: TGCAGCGTTGAAGATGGGCCGGGACTAGCGGGAGGAAGCTACAATGAGCAGTTCTTC.

This chain links TRBV4-1 with TRBJ2-3; D gene uncertain. Trimming left V 0 bases short and J 2 bases short, with 12 bases between. Germline V gives CDR1 MGHRA, CDR2 YSYEKL. The CDR3 has 16 residues. In DNA form, the CDR3 reads TGCGCCAGCAGCCAAGATAGGCAGGATCACACAGATACGCAGTATTTT. Translating it yields CASSQDRQDHTDTQYF.

The rearrangement joins TRBV10-2 to TRBJ1-4, with no clear D. Germline-derived CDR1 and CDR2 are WSHSY and SAAADI. The CDR3 sequence is 14 residues long. Trimming cost V 6 bases and J 7 bases, with 15 bases left between them. Here the CDR3 reads CASRRSLGGEKLFF. The CDR3 nucleotides read TGCGCCAGCAGGCGTAGCCTGGGCGGTGAAAAACTGTTTTTT.

This clone was seen a few times. One end of the junction fails to match germline, which may point to a read error. This chain uses TRBV6-1 with TRBJ1-5; D unclear. This CDR3 comprises 13 residues. From germline, CDR1 is MNHNS and CDR2 SASEGT. Here the CDR3 reads CASSERPNLPQHF. The CDR3 nucleotides are TGTGCCAGCAGTGAACGGCCTAATCTGCCCCAGCATTTT.

The sample holds a few counts of this clone. CDR3: CASSFSGPTTGELFF. The DNA of the CDR3 is TGCGCCAGCAGCTTTAGCGGGCCCACTACCGGGGAGCTGTTTTTT. This chain connects TRBV5-1 to TRBJ2-2; 7 bases agree with TRBD2. V lost 2 bases to trimming and J lost 5 bases; unmatched junction nucleotides: 6. Per the germline V gene, CDR1 is SGHRS and CDR2 is YFSETQ. The CDR3 runs to 15 residues.

This clone was detected a few times. V and J are TRBV6-6 and TRBJ1-2; TRBD1 might be the D (5 bases). V lost 6 bases, J lost 7 bases, and 15 bases lay in between. This CDR3 has 13 amino acids. The germline V gene has CDR1 MNHNY and CDR2 SVGAGI (reference sequence). The CDR3 loop reads CASSPFRGVGYTF. CDR3 nucleotide sequence: TGTGCCAGCAGCCCCTTTAGAGGGGTTGGCTACACCTTC.

This clone has only a few counts. The rearrangement uses TRBV7-6 and TRBJ2-1; perhaps D is TRBD1 or TRBD2 (6 bases each). Germline V gene data show CDR1 as SGHVS and CDR2 as FNYEAQ. Trimming stripped 1 base from V and 2 bases from J, with 12 bases between. CDR3 length equals 16 residues. This chain's CDR3 is CASSLETGAPYNEQFF. DNA for the CDR3: TGTGCCAGCAGCTTAGAGACGGGGGCCCCCTACAATGAGCAGTTCTTC.

On this clone itself: The same CDR3 also results from other DNA sequences found in this sample. The chain recombines TRBV6-1 with TRBJ2-5, with TRBD1 as a possible D gene (5 bases). The V gene lost 1 base and the J gene lost 2 bases, with 5 bases spanning the gap. The CDR3 extends over 13 amino acids. Germline loops: CDR1 MNHNS, CDR2 SASEGT. The CDR3 DNA reads as TGTGCCAGCAGTGAAGGGACACAAGAGACCCAGTACTTC. Its protein product is CASSEGTQETQYF.

The V and J genes are TRBV11-3 and TRBJ1-1; TRBD1 matches at 8 bases. Germline trimming cut 4 bases from V and 6 bases from J; bases unmatched to any gene: 4. The length of the CDR3 is 13 residues. Germline V gives CDR1 SGHNT, CDR2 YENEEA. CDR3: CASSSQGASEAFF. Written as DNA, the CDR3 is TGTGCCAGCAGCTCCCAGGGGGCTTCTGAAGCTTTCTTT.

This clone has at least ten counts. The rearrangement joins TRBV7-8 to TRBJ1-5; unclear D gene. Germline V gene lookup returns CDR1 SGHVS and CDR2 FQNEAQ. The V end was cut by 6 bases, the J end by 7 bases, with 13 bases between. The CDR3 sequence is 13 residues long. CDR3 DNA: TGTGCCAGCAGACTGGGAGCAGGACAGCCCCAGCATTTT. It yields the protein CASRLGAGQPQHF.

Concerning this clone: The sample carries other DNA sequences with the same CDR3. The gene calls are TRBV5-1 and TRBJ2-3; TRBD1 matches at 11 bases. The germline gives CDR1 SGHRS, CDR2 YFSETQ. The junction had 1 base not matched to a gene; V was cut back by 0 bases and J by 4 bases. This CDR3 region has 15 residues. The CDR3, as DNA: TGCGCCAGCAGCTTGGAGGGACAGGGGGCAGATACGCAGTATTTT. This sequence encodes CASSLEGQGADTQYF.

This chain uses TRBV6-6 with TRBJ2-5; 9 bases fit TRBD2. Germline V gene lookup returns CDR1 MNHNY and CDR2 SVGAGI (reference sequence). The CDR3 sequence is 14 residues long. V shed 4 bases and J 4 bases; nucleotides not matched to a gene: 4. The DNA for the CDR3 is TGTGCCAGCAGTTTCGAGACTAGCGGAGAGACCCAGTACTTC. Its protein product is CASSFETSGETQYF.

The chain links TRBV30 to TRBJ1-5; D perhaps matches TRBD1 (5 bases). The CDR3 is made up of 14 amino acids. Deletions cut 2 bases from V and 0 bases from J, with 8 bases between. Germline V gene data show CDR1 as GTSNPN and CDR2 as SVGIG (reference sequence). The CDR3: CAWSRGYSNQPQHF. CDR3 sequence (DNA): TGTGCCTGGAGTAGGGGATATAGCAATCAGCCCCAGCATTTT.

The chain links TRBV7-9 to TRBJ2-2, with 11 bases matching TRBD2. The CDR3 is made up of 17 amino acids. Germline V CDR1 and CDR2: SEHNR, FQNEAQ (reference sequence). The J segment lost 4 bases and the V segment lost 1 base, leaving 5 bases of the junction unmatched. The CDR3 DNA is TGTGCCAGCAGCTTAGGGCTAGCGGGAGGCCTCACCGGGGAGCTGTTTTTT. Protein sequence: CASSLGLAGGLTGELFF.

This clone was observed a single time. This rearrangement joins TRBV11-2 to TRBJ2-7, with 12 nucleotides matching TRBD2. Germline V CDR1 and CDR2: SGHAT, FQNNGV. This CDR3 region has 15 residues. J was trimmed by 5 bases and V by 5 bases; bases with no gene match: 7. CDR3 protein: CASSTWSSGRDEQYF. DNA of the CDR3: TGTGCCAGCAGCACCTGGTCTAGCGGGAGGGACGAGCAGTACTTC.

The chain carries TRBV19 and TRBJ2-3; D call uncertain. This CDR3 has 16 residues. V lost 3 bases and J lost 0, with 13 bases in between. Looked up from germline, CDR1 is LNHDA and CDR2 is SQIVND (reference sequence). This chain's CDR3 is CASSIGPGASTDTQYF. The CDR3 DNA reads as TGTGCCAGTAGTATCGGGCCCGGTGCTAGCACAGATACGCAGTATTTT.

V is TRBV5-1 and J is TRBJ1-1; a weak D match, TRBD1 (5 bases). The CDR3 covers 14 residues. Between the trimmed V and J ends, which lost 7 bases and 6 bases, there was a span of 19 bases. The germline gives CDR1 SGHRS, CDR2 YFSETQ. In DNA, the CDR3 is TGCGCCAGCTCCTGGGGGGTTTCCGCATCTGAAGCTTTCTTT. It encodes CASSWGVSASEAFF.

The V and J genes are TRBV5-4 and TRBJ2-5, with 12 bases fitting TRBD2. CDR3 size: 15 residues. The germline V gene encodes CDR1 SGHNT and CDR2 YYREEE (reference sequence). V shed 4 bases and J 4 bases; nucleotides not matched to a gene: 5. Here the CDR3 reads CASSTPGLAGETQYF. CDR3 DNA sequence: TGTGCCAGCAGCACACCGGGACTAGCGGGAGAGACCCAGTACTTC.

This clone was seen ten or more times. Additional DNA sequences in this sample encode the identical CDR3. CDR3 protein: CASIAGANTGELFF. The DNA of the CDR3 is TGTGCCAGCATAGCGGGAGCTAACACCGGGGAGCTGTTTTTT. The V and J genes are TRBV2 and TRBJ2-2, with 9 bases matching TRBD2. This CDR3 contains 14 residues. CDR1 is SNHLY, CDR2 FYNNEI, per germline. With 7 bases clipped from V and 2 bases from J, the junction kept 2 bases outside the gene matches. Full variable domain (missing parts from reference TRBV2 and TRBJ2-2): EPEVTQTPSHQVTQMGQEVILRCVPISNHLYFYWYRQILGQKVEFLVSFYNNEISEKSEIFDDQFSVERPDGSNFTLKIRSTKLEDSAMYFCASIAGANTGELFFGEGSRLTVL.

The rearrangement links TRBV2 to TRBJ1-2; D is uncertain. The CDR3 is 15 amino acids. Germline V CDR1 and CDR2: SNHLY, FYNNEI. Trimming left V 7 bases short and J 4 bases short, with 19 bases between. The CDR3 is CASIRISTSPYGYTF. CDR3 bases: TGTGCCAGCATCCGAATCAGTACCTCTCCCTATGGCTACACCTTC. Full variable domain (rest looked up from reference TRBV2 and TRBJ1-2): EPEVTQTPSHQVTQMGQEVILRCVPISNHLYFYWYRQILGQKVEFLVSFYNNEISEKSEIFDDQFSVERPDGSNFTLKIRSTKLEDSAMYFCASIRISTSPYGYTFGSGTRLTVV.

This clone was counted a few times. The rearrangement joins TRBV14 to TRBJ2-2, with 8 bases aligning to TRBD2. Per germline, CDR1 SGHDN and CDR2 FVKESK. After removal of 4 bases from V and 4 bases from J, the junction contained 5 bases not matched to a gene. The CDR3 runs 15 residues. The CDR3 reads CASSRAGGGTGELFF. The CDR3 bases are TGTGCCAGCAGCCGCGCCGGGGGGGGCACCGGGGAGCTGTTTTTT.